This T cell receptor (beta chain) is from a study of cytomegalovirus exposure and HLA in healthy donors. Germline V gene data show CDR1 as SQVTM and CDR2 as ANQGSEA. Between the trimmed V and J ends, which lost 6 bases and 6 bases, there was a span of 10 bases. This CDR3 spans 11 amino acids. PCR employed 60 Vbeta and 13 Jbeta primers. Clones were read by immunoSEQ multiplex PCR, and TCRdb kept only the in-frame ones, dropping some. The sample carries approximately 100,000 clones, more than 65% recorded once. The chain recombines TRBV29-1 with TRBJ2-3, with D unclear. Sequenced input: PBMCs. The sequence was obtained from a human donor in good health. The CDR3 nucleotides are TGCAGCGTCACTCGTCTGGATACGCAGTATTTT. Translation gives CSVTRLDTQYF.